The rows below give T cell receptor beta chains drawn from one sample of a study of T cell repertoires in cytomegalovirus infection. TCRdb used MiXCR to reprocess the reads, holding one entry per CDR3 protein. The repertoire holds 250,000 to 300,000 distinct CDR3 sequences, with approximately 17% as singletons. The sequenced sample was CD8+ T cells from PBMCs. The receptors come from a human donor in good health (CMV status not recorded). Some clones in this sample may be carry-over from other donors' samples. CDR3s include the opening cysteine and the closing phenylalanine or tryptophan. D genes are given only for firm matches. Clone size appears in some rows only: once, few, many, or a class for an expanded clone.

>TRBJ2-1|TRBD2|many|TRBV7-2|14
CASSLTSGAYEQFF
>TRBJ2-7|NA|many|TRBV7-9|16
CASSLVRTPSTYEQYF
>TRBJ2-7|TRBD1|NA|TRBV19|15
CASSSTGTGAGEQYF
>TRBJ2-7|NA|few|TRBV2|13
CASSDDPSYEQYF
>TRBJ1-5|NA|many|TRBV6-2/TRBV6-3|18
CASSFIRIPPPCNQPQHF
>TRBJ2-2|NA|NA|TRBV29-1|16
CSVLSVRRGNTGELFF
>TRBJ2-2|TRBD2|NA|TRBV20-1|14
CSAPKRGNSRELFF
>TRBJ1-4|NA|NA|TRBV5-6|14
CASSLGPPNEKLFF
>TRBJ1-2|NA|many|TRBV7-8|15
CASTAAGFSNYGYTF
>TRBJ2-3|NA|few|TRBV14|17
CASSLAEVRGSTDTQYF
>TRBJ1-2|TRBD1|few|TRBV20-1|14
CSASTGTANYGYTF
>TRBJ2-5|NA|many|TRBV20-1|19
CSATAPQPRPPYAGETQYF
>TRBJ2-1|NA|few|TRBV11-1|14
CASSLETSYNEQFF
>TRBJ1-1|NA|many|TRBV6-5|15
CASSYAAAKNTEAFF
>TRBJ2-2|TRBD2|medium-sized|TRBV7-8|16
CASSSLAGRNTGELFF
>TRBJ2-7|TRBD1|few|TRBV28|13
CASSLTGAYEQYF
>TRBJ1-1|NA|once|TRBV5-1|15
CASSPWDKTNTEAFF
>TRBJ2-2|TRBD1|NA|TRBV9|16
CASSADRGPDTGELFF
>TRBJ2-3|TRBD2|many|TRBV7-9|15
CASSFSGGGSDTQYF
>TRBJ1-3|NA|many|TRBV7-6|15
CASSADRSSGNTIYF
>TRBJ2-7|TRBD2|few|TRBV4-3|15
CASSQLAGGSYEQYF
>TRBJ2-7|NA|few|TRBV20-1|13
CSASRGARYEQYF
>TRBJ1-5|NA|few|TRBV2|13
CASWIGGAQPQHF
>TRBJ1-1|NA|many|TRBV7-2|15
CASSLAAGVNTEAFF
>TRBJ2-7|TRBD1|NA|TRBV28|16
CASSFDRDRASYEQYF
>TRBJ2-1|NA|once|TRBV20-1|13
CSARDGAGDEQFF
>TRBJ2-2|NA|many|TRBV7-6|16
CASSLGTRRIAGELFF
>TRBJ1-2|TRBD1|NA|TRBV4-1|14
CASSQVGTDYGYTF
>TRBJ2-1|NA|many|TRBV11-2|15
CASSLTLRADNEQFF
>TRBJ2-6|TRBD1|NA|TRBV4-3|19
CASSQRWGQGYSGADVLTF
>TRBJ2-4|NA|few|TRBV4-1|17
CASSQAPLIGLRNIQYF
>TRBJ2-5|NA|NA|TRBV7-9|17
CASSSLIADGSMRTQYF
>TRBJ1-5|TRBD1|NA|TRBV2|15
CASRGTENSNQPQHF
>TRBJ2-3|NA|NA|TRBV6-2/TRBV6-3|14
CASSPVRWGDTQYF
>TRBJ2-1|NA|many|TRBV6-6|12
CASSYQSNEQFF
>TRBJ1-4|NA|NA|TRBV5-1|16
CASSSETFGSNEKLFF
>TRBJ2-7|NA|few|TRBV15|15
CATSIARDGSYEQYF